This TCR beta chain was sequenced for a study of metastatic and nonmetastatic thyroid tumors. Overall study context: Patients with malignant and benign thyroid disease provided blood and tumor or nodule tissue, whose repertoires were compared. Overall study findings and caveats: The reported finding was significantly higher TCR beta diversity in malignant thyroid tumors relative to benign nodules, in blood and tumor.

This clone was seen repeatedly, ten times or more. Its target is not known. Other DNA sequences from this sample encode an identical CDR3 as well. This CDR3 is 14 amino acids long. Deletions cut 3 bases from V and 0 bases from J, with 8 bases between. Germline CDR1 reads SQVTM; CDR2 reads ANQGSEA. Nobody among the patients had been given any treatment before thyroid surgery. Original handling: Construction of a distant-metastasis classifier for papillary thyroid cancer relied on CDR3 differences across clinicopathological groups. TCRdb reprocessed the PCR reads using MiXCR. What appears here as the V and J calls and clone size reflects TCRdb's work, not the paper's. The sample yields 91,000 or so clones, roughly 13% seen once.

The genes are TRBV29-1 and TRBJ1-4; weak D call: TRBD1 (6 bases). The receptor's source is a female donor with papillary thyroid cancer or a benign thyroid nodule (not recorded which). Some clones in this sample may be carry-over from other donors' samples. Sequencing was performed on blood. In DNA, the CDR3 is TGCAGCGTTGACGGGGGCGCAACTAATGAAAAACTGTTTTTT. Its translation is CSVDGGATNEKLFF. Based on the CDR3 plus reference TRBV29-1 and TRBJ1-4, the full variable domain is SAVISQKPSRDICQRGTSLTIQCQVDSQVTMMFWYRQQPGQSLTLIATANQGSEATYESGFVIDKFPISRPNLTFSTLTVSNMSPEDSSIYLCSVDGGATNEKLFFGSGTQLSVL.